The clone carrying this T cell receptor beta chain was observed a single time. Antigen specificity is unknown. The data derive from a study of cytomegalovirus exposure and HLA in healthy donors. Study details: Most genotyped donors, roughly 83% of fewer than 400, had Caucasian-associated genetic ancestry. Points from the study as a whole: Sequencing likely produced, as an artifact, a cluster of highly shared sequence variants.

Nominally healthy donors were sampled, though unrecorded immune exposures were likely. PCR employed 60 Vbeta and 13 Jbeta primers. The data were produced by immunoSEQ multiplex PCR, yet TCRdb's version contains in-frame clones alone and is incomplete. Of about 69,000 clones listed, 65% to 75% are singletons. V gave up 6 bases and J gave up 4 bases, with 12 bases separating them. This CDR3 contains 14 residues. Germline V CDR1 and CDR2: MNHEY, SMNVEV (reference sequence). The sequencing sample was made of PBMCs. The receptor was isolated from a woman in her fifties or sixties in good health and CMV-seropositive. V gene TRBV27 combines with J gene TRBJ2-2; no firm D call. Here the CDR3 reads CASRRNGLTGELFF. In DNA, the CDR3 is TGTGCCAGCAGGCGAAACGGTCTCACCGGGGAGCTGTTTTTT.